These 32 T cell receptor beta chains share one sample of origin, sequenced in a study of T cells in Graves' hyperthyroidism and ophthalmopathy. RNA transcripts yielded amplified TCR beta CDR3 regions. HTBI primers were used for first-round RT-PCR of the TCR CDR3. TCRdb redid the calling of the multiplex PCR reads with MiXCR, one entry per CDR3 protein. This table has some 740,000 distinct CDR3 sequences, 12% to 15% appearing once. Input material: blood. The receptors derive from a young woman with Graves' hyperthyroidism.

This clonotype was seen only a few times. The genes are TRBV11-2 and TRBJ1-2, with TRBD1 identical over 9 bases. This CDR3 has 13 residues. Per germline, CDR1 SGHAT and CDR2 FQNNGV. The trim removed 5 bases at V and 9 bases at J, leaving 7 bases unmatched. For the CDR3, the DNA is TGTGCCAGCAGCCCGGACAGGGGTTGGAGCTACACCTTC. Translation gives CASSPDRGWSYTF. The full variable domain, completed using reference TRBV11-2 and TRBJ1-2, is EAGVAQSPRYKIIEKRQSVAFWCNPISGHATLYWYQQILGQGPKLLIQFQNNGVVDDSQLPKDRFSAERLKGVDSTLKIQPAKLEDSAVYLCASSPDRGWSYTFGSGTRLTVV.

This clonotype was counted a few times. V gene TRBV24-1 combines with J gene TRBJ2-2; a weak D match, TRBD1 (6 bases). The V end lost 6 bases, the J end lost 2 bases, and 12 bases lay between the germline ends. The CDR3 consists of 15 residues. Germline values: CDR1 KGHDR, CDR2 SFDVKD. The chain's CDR3 is CATSYTGPNTGELFF. The CDR3 region has the DNA TGTGCCACCAGTTATACAGGGCCCAACACCGGGGAGCTGTTTTTT.

This clonotype was counted many times. This chain links TRBV12-3 or TRBV12-4 with TRBJ2-2; no reliable D call. V lost 4 bases to trimming and J lost 6 bases, with 9 bases between them. There are 13 residues in the CDR3. The CDR3 nucleotides are TGTGCCAGCAGTTACCCTCCTCCCGGGGAGCTGTTTTTT. Protein sequence: CASSYPPPGELFF.

The chain joins TRBV29-1 to TRBJ2-7, with D perhaps being TRBD1 or TRBD2 (5 bases each). The V end was cut by 0 bases, the J end by 3 bases, with 15 bases between. From germline, CDR1 is SQVTM and CDR2 ANQGSEA. The CDR3 is 15 amino acids. CDR3: CSVEEGRGRDYEQYF. CDR3 DNA sequence: TGCAGCGTTGAAGAGGGTAGGGGCCGGGACTACGAGCAGTACTTC.

This clonotype turned up a few times. The V and J genes are TRBV7-2 and TRBJ1-5; no clear D. Trimming stripped 2 bases from V and 3 bases from J, with 8 bases between. This CDR3 comprises 14 residues. The germline gives CDR1 SGHTA, CDR2 FQGNSA. The DNA for the CDR3 is TGTGCCAGCAGCTTAAGACAATCCAATCAGCCCCAGCATTTT. This sequence encodes CASSLRQSNQPQHF.

Ten or more counts support this clonotype. In DNA, the CDR3 is TGTGCCAGCAGTTACTCGAACACGGCCCTCCACTTT. Translated: CASSYSNTALHF. The chain is built from TRBV6-6 and TRBJ1-6, with no clear D. The CDR3 consists of 12 residues. CDR1 MNHNY and CDR2 SVGAGI come from the germline V gene (reference sequence). V was pared by 0 bases and J by 14 bases, with 8 bases between.

This clonotype showed up just once. The chain has TRBV20-1 and TRBJ1-1; D perhaps matches TRBD1 (5 bases). The CDR3 sequence is 12 residues long. CDR1 DFQATT and CDR2 SNEGSKA come from the germline V gene (reference sequence). The ends were cut back, 8 bases at V and 4 bases at J, with 14 bases in the middle. CDR3 in amino acids: CSPKRGGTEAFF. CDR3 bases: TGCAGTCCGAAACGGGGCGGCACTGAAGCTTTCTTT.

This clonotype showed up many times. The chain joins TRBV12-3 or TRBV12-4 to TRBJ1-6; 10 nucleotides agree with TRBD1. The CDR3 contains 17 residues. V lost 5 bases, J lost 10 bases, and 14 bases stayed unmatched. The CDR3 DNA is TGTGCCAGCAGTCCCTATGTGGGACAGGGGTGGTTGTCACCCCTCCACTTT. As protein: CASSPYVGQGWLSPLHF.

This clonotype has more than one count but fewer than ten. The rearrangement links TRBV3-1 to TRBJ1-5; no definite D call. Germline loops: CDR1 LGHDT, CDR2 YNNKEL (reference sequence). V was pared by 4 bases and J by 0 bases, with 10 bases between. This CDR3 comprises 15 residues. The CDR3 region is CASSPSIYSNQPQHF. Written as DNA, the CDR3 is TGTGCCAGCAGCCCCAGCATTTATAGCAATCAGCCCCAGCATTTT.

This chain uses TRBV2 with TRBJ2-5, with a tentative D call TRBD1 (5 bases). Germline V gives CDR1 SNHLY, CDR2 FYNNEI. This CDR3 has 13 residues. Deletions cut 6 bases from V and 5 bases from J, with 13 bases between. The CDR3 region is CASSGHPGETQYF. The DNA of the CDR3 is TGTGCCAGCAGCGGCCACCCAGGGGAGACCCAGTACTTC.

V usage is TRBV6-2 or TRBV6-3 and J usage is TRBJ1-5; D ambiguous. Germline CDR1 and CDR2: MNHEY and SVGEGT. This CDR3 is built from 16 residues. Trimming took 4 bases from V and 7 from J, leaving 20 bases between them. The chain's CDR3 is CASSFGPRQVGQPQHF. The CDR3 DNA follows: TGTGCCAGCAGTTTTGGGCCAAGGCAGGTGGGACAGCCCCAGCATTTT.

This clonotype has ten or more counts. This chain connects TRBV2 to TRBJ2-7, with D perhaps TRBD1 or TRBD2 (6 bases each). The CDR3 is 14 amino acids. V gave up 5 bases and J gave up 3 bases, with 14 bases separating them. Germline lookup yields CDR1 SNHLY and CDR2 FYNNEI. The CDR3 reads CASSSRGRLYEQYF. CDR3 in DNA: TGTGCCAGCAGTTCCCGGGGGCGGCTCTACGAGCAGTACTTC.

This clonotype was seen ten or more times. The V gene is TRBV6-1, the J gene TRBJ1-5, with unresolved D. The CDR3 has 12 amino acids. V lost 8 bases, J lost 3 bases, and 8 bases lay in between. Looked up from germline, CDR1 is MNHNS and CDR2 is SASEGT. CDR3 DNA: TGTGCCAGCGGGCATCTCAATCAGCCCCAGCATTTT. It translates to CASGHLNQPQHF.

This clonotype was seen ten or more times. V is TRBV4-1 and J is TRBJ2-7; D is uncertain. Germline assignment: CDR1 MGHRA and CDR2 YSYEKL. The CDR3 covers 13 residues. V dropped 1 base and J dropped 3 bases, with 7 bases sitting between them. The DNA for the CDR3 is TGCGCCAGCAGCCAAGTTCTGGTCTACGAGCAGTACTTC. Its protein product is CASSQVLVYEQYF.

A few counts support this clonotype. The genes are TRBV20-1 and TRBJ1-2; D ambiguous. CDR1 is DFQATT, CDR2 SNEGSKA, per germline (reference sequence). Trimming stripped 3 bases from V and 0 bases from J, with 5 bases between. This CDR3 comprises 12 residues. As DNA, the CDR3 is TGCAGTGCTAGTCGGACTAACTATGGCTACACCTTC. The encoded protein is CSASRTNYGYTF.

In this sample, this clonotype turned up many times. This rearrangement joins TRBV20-1 to TRBJ2-5; a possible D gene is TRBD1 (6 bases). The CDR3 covers 13 residues. V lost 2 bases and J 5 bases, leaving 12 bases between the germline ends. Germline V gene sequence: CDR1 DFQATT, CDR2 SNEGSKA (reference sequence). Here the CDR3 DNA reads TGCAGTGCTAGATCAGGGGATACGGAGACCCAGTACTTC. Protein product: CSARSGDTETQYF.

The gene calls are TRBV6-1 and TRBJ2-7, with a tentative D call TRBD2 (5 bases). CDR1 is MNHNS and CDR2 is SASEGT in the germline V gene. The CDR3 length is 14 residues. Trimming took 7 bases from V and 1 from J, leaving 14 bases between them. The CDR3 sequence: CASIAGPRSYEQYF. The CDR3 nucleotides are TGTGCCAGCATCGCGGGTCCCCGGTCCTACGAGCAGTACTTC.

This clonotype was counted at least ten times. The chain links TRBV20-1 to TRBJ1-1; D is undetermined. The CDR3 spans 13 residues. The V gene's germline CDR1 is DFQATT and CDR2 SNEGSKA (reference sequence). Trimming stripped 4 bases from V and 2 bases from J, with 11 bases between. The CDR3 nucleotides are TGCAGTGCTACGGGCCAGGCTAACACTGAAGCTTTCTTT. Its protein product is CSATGQANTEAFF.

This chain connects TRBV29-1 to TRBJ2-7; TRBD2 matches at 13 bases. The junction had 5 bases not matched to a gene; V was cut back by 6 bases and J by 0 bases. The CDR3 extends over 15 amino acids. Germline V gives CDR1 SQVTM, CDR2 ANQGSEA. This CDR3 reads CSVGTSGTLSYEQYF. In DNA form, the CDR3 reads TGCAGCGTCGGGACTAGCGGGACCCTCTCCTACGAGCAGTACTTC.

This clonotype has a count of ten or more. The rearrangement joins TRBV30 to TRBJ2-7, with D unresolved. CDR1 and CDR2 from the germline V gene are GTSNPN and SVGIG (reference sequence). The CDR3 loop spans 13 amino acids. V lost 0 bases and J 2 bases, leaving 8 bases between the germline ends. CDR3 in amino acids: CAWSVQATYEQYF. In nucleotides, the CDR3 is TGTGCCTGGAGTGTTCAAGCGACCTACGAGCAGTACTTC.

The V call is TRBV9, the J call TRBJ2-3, with 7 bases identical to TRBD2. Trimming cost V 7 bases and J 0 bases; bases outside gene matches: 11. CDR1 and CDR2 from the germline V gene are SGDLS and YYNGEE. This CDR3 is built from 16 residues. As DNA, the CDR3 is TGTGCCAGCCACCCCTCAAGCGGGACTAGCACAGATACGCAGTATTTT. It encodes CASHPSSGTSTDTQYF.

This clonotype was seen a handful of times. The chain recombines TRBV5-1 with TRBJ1-1; the D is unclear. Trimming removed 1 base at V and 5 bases at J, with 15 bases between. Germline V lookup: CDR1 SGHRS, CDR2 YFSETQ. CDR3 length: 15 residues. CDR3 region: CASSLSAPTGTEAFF. The CDR3 DNA follows: TGCGCCAGCAGCTTGTCGGCCCCAACGGGGACTGAAGCTTTCTTT.

This clonotype occurred many times. The chain employs TRBV20-1 and TRBJ2-1; TRBD2 matches 10 bases. CDR3 size: 15 residues. Germline trimming cut 1 base from V and 5 bases from J; bases unmatched to any gene: 5. Germline CDR1 reads DFQATT; CDR2 reads SNEGSKA (reference sequence). DNA for the CDR3: TGCAGTGCTAGAGTTAGCGGGAGGCCTAACAATGAGCAGTTCTTC. Amino acid sequence: CSARVSGRPNNEQFF.

The table lists this clonotype with many counts. This chain connects TRBV3-1 to TRBJ2-3; 14 bases line up with TRBD2. Trimming cost V 2 bases and J 4 bases; bases outside gene matches: 8. This CDR3 contains 18 residues. The germline CDR1 and CDR2 sequences are LGHDT and YNNKEL (reference sequence). The CDR3 loop is CASSQFGTSGRWADTQYF. The CDR3 bases are TGTGCCAGCAGCCAATTTGGGACTAGCGGGAGATGGGCAGATACGCAGTATTTT.

The sample holds a few counts of this clonotype. The chain joins TRBV20-1 to TRBJ2-7; 11 bases fit TRBD2. The junction had 29 bases not matched to a gene; V was cut back by 4 bases and J by 0 bases. CDR1 DFQATT and CDR2 SNEGSKA come from the germline V gene (reference sequence). This CDR3 has 23 amino acids. DNA for the CDR3: TGCAGTGCTAAGGAATCGGTAGGCTGGCAGCAGTTCTTTAGCGGGAGGGACTCCTACGAGCAGTACTTC. Translation gives CSAKESVGWQQFFSGRDSYEQYF.

This clonotype has at least ten counts. The chain links TRBV11-2 to TRBJ2-7, with D possibly being TRBD2 (6 bases). CDR1 and CDR2 from the germline V gene are SGHAT and FQNNGV. Trimming took 0 bases from V and 0 from J, leaving 9 bases between them. The CDR3 is 15 residues long. CDR3 loop: CASSLEAGSSYEQYF. The DNA for the CDR3 is TGTGCCAGCAGCTTAGAAGCCGGGAGCTCCTACGAGCAGTACTTC.

The V and J genes are TRBV7-9 and TRBJ2-7, with D possibly being TRBD1 (7 bases). With 8 bases removed from V and 3 bases from J, the gap between germline ends came to 14 bases. The CDR3 is made up of 13 amino acids. Germline CDR1 reads SEHNR; CDR2 reads FQNEAQ (reference sequence). The CDR3 nucleotides read TGTGCCAGCCTCGGGGGACAGCACTACGAGCAGTACTTC. Translating it yields CASLGGQHYEQYF.

This clonotype came up a few times. The chain uses TRBV5-1 and TRBJ1-4, with 8 bases fitting TRBD1. Germline V gene data show CDR1 as SGHRS and CDR2 as YFSETQ. The junction had 10 bases not matched to a gene; V was cut back by 4 bases and J by 8 bases. This CDR3 is 15 amino acids long. In DNA form, the CDR3 reads TGCGCCAGCAGCCCCCTGACAGGGGTTGACGAAAAACTGTTTTTT. The encoded protein is CASSPLTGVDEKLFF.

This clonotype has a count of ten or more. The rearrangement joins TRBV30 to TRBJ1-5; D is unresolved. CDR3 length: 14 amino acids. Germline CDR1 GTSNPN, CDR2 SVGIG (reference sequence). The V end lost 3 bases, the J end lost 6 bases, and 15 bases lay between the germline ends. CDR3 protein: CAWSPTIPPQPQHF. In nucleotides, the CDR3 is TGTGCCTGGAGCCCCACCATTCCTCCTCAGCCCCAGCATTTT. Using reference TRBV30 and TRBJ1-5 for the parts outside the CDR3, the full variable domain is SQTIHQWPATLVQPVGSPLSLECTVEGTSNPNLYWYRQAAGRGLQLLFYSVGIGQISSEVPQNLSASRPQDRQFILSSKKLLLSDSGFYLCAWSPTIPPQPQHFGDGTRLSIL.

CDR3 coding DNA: TGCAGCGTTGAAGGAACCGGTAAGAGCTCCTACGAGCAGTACTTC. It encodes CSVEGTGKSSYEQYF. The chain uses TRBV29-1 and TRBJ2-7; D is unresolved. The CDR3 consists of 15 residues. The germline V gene has CDR1 SQVTM and CDR2 ANQGSEA. V was pared by 1 base and J by 0 bases, with 13 bases between.

This clonotype was observed a handful of times. The chain combines TRBV30 with TRBJ2-7; weak D call: TRBD1 (5 bases). The CDR3 sequence is 12 residues long. V was clipped by 5 bases and J by 3 bases, with 11 bases between them. CDR1 GTSNPN and CDR2 SVGIG come from the germline V gene (reference sequence). CDR3 in amino acids: CAWALQDYEQYF. The CDR3 DNA reads TGTGCCTGGGCCCTACAGGACTACGAGCAGTACTTC.

This clonotype showed up many times. The rearrangement links TRBV11-1 to TRBJ2-2; 12 nucleotides line up with TRBD2. The germline V gene encodes CDR1 SGHAT and CDR2 FQDESV (reference sequence). V lost 5 bases, J lost 7 bases, and 11 bases stayed unmatched. This CDR3 spans 17 amino acids. For the CDR3, the DNA is TGTGCCAGCAGCCCCCTCCCACTAGCGGGAGGTATCGGGGAGCTGTTTTTT. Its translation is CASSPLPLAGGIGELFF.